These T cell receptor beta chains were read from a single sample in a study of blood T cell repertoires in COVID-19. Only in-frame clones appear in the TCRdb table, and some are missing; sequencing was by immunoSEQ multiplex PCR. The table lists roughly 80,000 clones, roughly 89% of them singletons. Sequenced material: peripheral blood. Receptor source: a woman between 45 and 65 years old in a cohort sampled during active COVID-19. CDR3s leave out the opening cysteine and the closing phenylalanine or tryptophan. D genes are given only for firm matches.

TRBV28,.,TRBJ1-1,ASSHGQSEAF
TRBV28,.,TRBJ2-3,ASSPSYIIAEHTDTQY
TRBV5-5,.,TRBJ2-2,ASSRNAGTGELF
TRBV6-1,TRBD1,TRBJ1-5,ASSEDREYQPQH
TRBV9,.,TRBJ1-1,ASSVGTGSTEAF
TRBV3-1/TRBV3-2,.,TRBJ1-2,ASSQRAGNYGYT
TRBV6-5,.,TRBJ2-1,ASSFQGGLYNEQF
TRBV18,.,TRBJ1-1,ASSPPGVNTEAF
TRBV7-2,.,TRBJ2-5,ASSLRGTQY
TRBV5-4,TRBD1,TRBJ1-2,ASSIPGQPYYGYT
TRBV6-1,TRBD1,TRBJ1-5,ASSEAGQGAYQPQH
TRBV13,.,TRBJ2-1,ASSLVPAVLRATYNEQF
TRBV7-3,.,TRBJ2-7,ANSSGLPAFYEQY
TRBV19,.,TRBJ1-1,ASSIGVVTEAF
TRBV2,TRBD1,TRBJ1-2,ASSGQGGYGYT
TRBV5-1,TRBD1,TRBJ2-1,ASSLELGQVDEQF
TRBV28,.,TRBJ1-2,ATGGVDDYGYT
TRBV6-6,.,TRBJ1-3,ASRAGQTGNTIY
TRBV6-6,.,TRBJ1-5,ASSTQGRQPQH
TRBV7-6,TRBD2,TRBJ2-7,ASSLAGLAGIYEQY
TRBV5-6,TRBD1,TRBJ1-2,ASSLAQGALRAT
TRBV21-1,.,TRBJ2-1,ASSHKRERDRNEQF